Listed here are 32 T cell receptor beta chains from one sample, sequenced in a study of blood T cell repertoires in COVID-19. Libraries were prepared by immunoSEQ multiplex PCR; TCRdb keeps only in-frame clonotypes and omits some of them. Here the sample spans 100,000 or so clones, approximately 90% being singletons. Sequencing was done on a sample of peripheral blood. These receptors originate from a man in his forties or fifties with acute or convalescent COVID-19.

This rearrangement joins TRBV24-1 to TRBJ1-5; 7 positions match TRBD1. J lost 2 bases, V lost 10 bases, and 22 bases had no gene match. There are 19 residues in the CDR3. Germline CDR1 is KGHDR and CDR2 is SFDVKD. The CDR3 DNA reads TGTGCCACTCCCCTAAGGACAGGTCAATCTCTTTCGTGCAATCAGCCCCAGCATTTT. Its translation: CATPLRTGQSLSCNQPQHF.

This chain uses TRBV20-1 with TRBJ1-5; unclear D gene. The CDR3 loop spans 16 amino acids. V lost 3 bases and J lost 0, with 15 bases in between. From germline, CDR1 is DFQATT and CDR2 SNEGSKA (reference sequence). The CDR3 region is CSASFFDGNSNQPQHF. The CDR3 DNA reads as TGCAGTGCTAGTTTTTTCGACGGGAATAGCAATCAGCCCCAGCATTTT.

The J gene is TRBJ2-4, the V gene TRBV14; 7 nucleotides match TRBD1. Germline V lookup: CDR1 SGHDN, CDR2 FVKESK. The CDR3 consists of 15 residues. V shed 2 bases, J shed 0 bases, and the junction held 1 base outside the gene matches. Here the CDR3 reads CASSQYRGAKNIQYF. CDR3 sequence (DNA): TGTGCCAGCAGCCAATACAGGGGAGCCAAAAACATTCAGTACTTC. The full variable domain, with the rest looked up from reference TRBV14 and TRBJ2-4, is EAGVTQFPSHSVIEKGQTVTLRCDPISGHDNLYWYRRVMGKEIKFLLHFVKESKQDESGMPNNRFLAERTGGTYSTLKVQPAELEDSGVYFCASSQYRGAKNIQYFGAGTRLSVL.

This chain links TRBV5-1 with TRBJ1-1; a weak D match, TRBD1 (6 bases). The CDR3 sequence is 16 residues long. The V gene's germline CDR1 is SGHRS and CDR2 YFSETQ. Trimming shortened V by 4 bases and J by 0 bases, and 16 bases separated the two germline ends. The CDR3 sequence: CASSPDGGLMNTEAFF. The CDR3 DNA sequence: TGCGCCAGCAGCCCGGATGGGGGCCTAATGAACACTGAAGCTTTCTTT.

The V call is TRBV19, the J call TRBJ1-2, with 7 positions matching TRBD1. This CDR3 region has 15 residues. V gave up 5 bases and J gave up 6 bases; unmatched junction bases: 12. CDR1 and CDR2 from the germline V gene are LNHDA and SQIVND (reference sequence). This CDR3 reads CASSPGQTRGHGYTF. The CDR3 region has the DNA TGTGCCAGTAGTCCGGGACAGACCCGAGGGCATGGCTACACCTTC.

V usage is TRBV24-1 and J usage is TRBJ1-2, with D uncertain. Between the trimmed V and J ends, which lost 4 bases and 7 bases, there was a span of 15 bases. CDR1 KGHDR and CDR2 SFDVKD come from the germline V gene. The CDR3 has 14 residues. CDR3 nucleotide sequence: TGTGCCACCAGTGACCCCCGGGGTCGGGGTGGCTACACCTTC. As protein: CATSDPRGRGGYTF.

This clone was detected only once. CDR3 nucleotide sequence: TGTGCCAGCAGGACACAGGGTCGATCTAATGAAAAACTGTTTTTT. It encodes CASRTQGRSNEKLFF. V and J are TRBV27 and TRBJ1-4; a possible D gene is TRBD1 (6 bases). This CDR3 has 15 amino acids. Per the germline V gene, CDR1 is MNHEY and CDR2 is SMNVEV (reference sequence). Between the trimmed V and J ends, which lost 6 bases and 3 bases, there was a span of 14 bases.

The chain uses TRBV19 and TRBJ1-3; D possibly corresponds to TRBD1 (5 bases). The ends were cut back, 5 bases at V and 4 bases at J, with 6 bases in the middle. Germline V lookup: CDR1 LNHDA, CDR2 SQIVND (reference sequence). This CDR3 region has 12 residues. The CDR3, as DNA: TGTGCCAGTAGTCAGGGAGGAAACACCATATATTTT. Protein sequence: CASSQGGNTIYF.

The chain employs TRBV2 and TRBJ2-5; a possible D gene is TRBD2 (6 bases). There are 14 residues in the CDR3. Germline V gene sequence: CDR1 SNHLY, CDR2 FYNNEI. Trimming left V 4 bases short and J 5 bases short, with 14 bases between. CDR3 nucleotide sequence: TGTGCCAGCAGTGGGGGGACGGGGGTGGAGACCCAGTACTTC. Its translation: CASSGGTGVETQYF.

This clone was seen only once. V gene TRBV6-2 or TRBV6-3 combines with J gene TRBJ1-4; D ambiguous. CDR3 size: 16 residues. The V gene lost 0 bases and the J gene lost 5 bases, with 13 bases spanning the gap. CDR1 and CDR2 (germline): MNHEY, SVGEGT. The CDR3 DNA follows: TGTGCCAGCAGTTACTCGAGGGAGACCCCGAATGAAAAACTGTTTTTT. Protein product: CASSYSRETPNEKLFF.

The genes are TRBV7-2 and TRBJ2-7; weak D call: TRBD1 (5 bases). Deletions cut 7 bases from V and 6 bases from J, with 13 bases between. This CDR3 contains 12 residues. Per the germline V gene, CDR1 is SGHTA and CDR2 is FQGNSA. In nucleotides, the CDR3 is TGTGCCAGCACCCCTGGGGCAGCCGAGCAGTACTTC. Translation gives CASTPGAAEQYF.

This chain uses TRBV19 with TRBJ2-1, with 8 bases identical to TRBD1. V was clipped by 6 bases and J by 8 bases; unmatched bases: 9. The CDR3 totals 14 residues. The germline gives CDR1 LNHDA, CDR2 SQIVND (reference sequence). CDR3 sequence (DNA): TGTGCCAGTAGCTGGACAGGGCAGGGGGATGAGCAGTTCTTC. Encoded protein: CASSWTGQGDEQFF. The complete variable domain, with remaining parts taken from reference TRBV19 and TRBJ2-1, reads DGGITQSPKYLFRKEGQNVTLSCEQNLNHDAMYWYRQDPGQGLRLIYYSQIVNDFQKGDIAEGYSVSREKKESFPLTVTSAQKNPTAFYLCASSWTGQGDEQFFGPGTRLTVL.

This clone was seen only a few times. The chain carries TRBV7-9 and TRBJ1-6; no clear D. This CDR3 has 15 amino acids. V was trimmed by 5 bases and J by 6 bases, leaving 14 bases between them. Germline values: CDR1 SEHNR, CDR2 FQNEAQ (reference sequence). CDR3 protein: CASSPRGPTNSPLHF. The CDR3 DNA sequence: TGTGCCAGCAGCCCCCGAGGGCCAACTAATTCACCCCTCCACTTT.

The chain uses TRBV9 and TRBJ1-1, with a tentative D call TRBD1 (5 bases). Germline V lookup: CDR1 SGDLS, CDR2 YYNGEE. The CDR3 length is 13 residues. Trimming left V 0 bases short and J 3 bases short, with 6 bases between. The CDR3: CASSVGGDTEAFF. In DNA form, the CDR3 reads TGTGCCAGCAGCGTAGGGGGGGACACTGAAGCTTTCTTT.

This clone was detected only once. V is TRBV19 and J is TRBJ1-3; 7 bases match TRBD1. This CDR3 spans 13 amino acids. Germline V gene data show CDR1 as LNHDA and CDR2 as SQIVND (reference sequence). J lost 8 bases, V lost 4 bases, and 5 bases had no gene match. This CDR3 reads CASSTTGVYTIYF. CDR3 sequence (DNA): TGTGCCAGTAGTACAACAGGGGTTTACACCATATATTTT.

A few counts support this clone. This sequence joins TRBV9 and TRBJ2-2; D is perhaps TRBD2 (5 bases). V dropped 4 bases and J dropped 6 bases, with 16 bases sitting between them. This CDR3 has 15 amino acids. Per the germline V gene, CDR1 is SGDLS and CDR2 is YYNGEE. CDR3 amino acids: CASSPQLDVAGELFF. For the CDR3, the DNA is TGTGCCAGCAGCCCACAACTAGATGTAGCCGGGGAGCTGTTTTTT.

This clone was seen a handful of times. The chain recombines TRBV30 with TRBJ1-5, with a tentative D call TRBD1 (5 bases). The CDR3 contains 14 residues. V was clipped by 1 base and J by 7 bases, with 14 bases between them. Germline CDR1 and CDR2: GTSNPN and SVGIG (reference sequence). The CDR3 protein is CAWSARGSWQPQHF. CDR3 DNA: TGTGCCTGGAGTGCACGGGGGTCATGGCAGCCCCAGCATTTT.

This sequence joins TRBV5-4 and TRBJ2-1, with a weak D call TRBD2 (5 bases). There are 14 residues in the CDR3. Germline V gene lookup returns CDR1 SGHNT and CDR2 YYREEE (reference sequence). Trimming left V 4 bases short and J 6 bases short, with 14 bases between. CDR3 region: CASSRVASTNEQFF. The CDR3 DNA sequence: TGTGCCAGCAGCCGGGTTGCTAGCACCAATGAGCAGTTCTTC.

CDR3 loop: CASRADRADNQPQHF. The CDR3 DNA reads as TGTGCCAGCAGGGCCGACAGGGCGGACAATCAGCCCCAGCATTTT. V usage is TRBV2 and J usage is TRBJ1-5; TRBD1 matches at 7 bases. V lost 6 bases and J lost 3; bases outside the gene matches: 8. In germline, CDR1 is SNHLY, CDR2 FYNNEI. The CDR3 is made up of 15 amino acids.

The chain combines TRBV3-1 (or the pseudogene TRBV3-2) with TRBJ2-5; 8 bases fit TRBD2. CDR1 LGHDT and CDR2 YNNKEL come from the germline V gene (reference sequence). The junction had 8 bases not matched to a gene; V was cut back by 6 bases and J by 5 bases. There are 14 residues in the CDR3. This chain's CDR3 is CASSPAGAGETQYF. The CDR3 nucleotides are TGTGCCAGCAGTCCAGCGGGGGCGGGGGAGACCCAGTACTTC.

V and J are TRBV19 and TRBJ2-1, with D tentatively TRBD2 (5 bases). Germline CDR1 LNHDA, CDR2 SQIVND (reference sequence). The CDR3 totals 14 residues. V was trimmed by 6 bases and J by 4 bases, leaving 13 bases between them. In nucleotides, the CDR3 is TGTGCCAGTAGAAGGGAGATAAATTACAATGAGCAGTTCTTC. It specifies CASRREINYNEQFF.

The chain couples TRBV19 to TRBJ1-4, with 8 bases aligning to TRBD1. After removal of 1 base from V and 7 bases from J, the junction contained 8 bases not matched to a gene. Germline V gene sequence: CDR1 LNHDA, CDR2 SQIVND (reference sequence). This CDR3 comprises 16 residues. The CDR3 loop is CASSIGGTGGVEKLFF. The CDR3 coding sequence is TGTGCCAGTAGTATAGGCGGCACAGGGGGGGTTGAAAAACTGTTTTTT.

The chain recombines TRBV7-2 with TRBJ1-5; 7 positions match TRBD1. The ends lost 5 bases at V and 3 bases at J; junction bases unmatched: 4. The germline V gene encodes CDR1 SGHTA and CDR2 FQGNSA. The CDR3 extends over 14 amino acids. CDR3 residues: CASSPTGFNQPQHF. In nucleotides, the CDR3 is TGTGCCAGCAGCCCGACAGGGTTCAATCAGCCCCAGCATTTT.

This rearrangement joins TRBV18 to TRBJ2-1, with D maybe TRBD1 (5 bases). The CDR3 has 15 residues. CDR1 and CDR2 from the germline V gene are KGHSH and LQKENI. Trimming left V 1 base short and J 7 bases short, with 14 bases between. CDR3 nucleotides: TGTGCCAGCTCACCACGGTCAGGGTCGAGTAATGAGCAGTTCTTC. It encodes CASSPRSGSSNEQFF.

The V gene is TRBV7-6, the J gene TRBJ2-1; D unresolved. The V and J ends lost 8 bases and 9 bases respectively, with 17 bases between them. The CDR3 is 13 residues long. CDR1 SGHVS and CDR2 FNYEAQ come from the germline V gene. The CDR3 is CASGQFLATEQFF. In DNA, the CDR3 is TGTGCCAGCGGCCAATTCCTGGCCACTGAGCAGTTCTTC.

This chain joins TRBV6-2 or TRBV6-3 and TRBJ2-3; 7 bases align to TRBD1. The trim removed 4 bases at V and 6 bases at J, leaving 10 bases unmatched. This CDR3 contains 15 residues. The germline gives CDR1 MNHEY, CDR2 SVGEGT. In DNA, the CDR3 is TGTGCCAGCAGTTCCTACCGGGACAGAGTGGATACGCAGTATTTT. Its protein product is CASSSYRDRVDTQYF.

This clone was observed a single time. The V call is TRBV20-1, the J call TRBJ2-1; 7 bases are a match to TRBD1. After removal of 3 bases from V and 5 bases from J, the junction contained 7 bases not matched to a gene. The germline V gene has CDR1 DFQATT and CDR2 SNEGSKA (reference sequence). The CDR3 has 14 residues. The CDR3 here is CSASPGQTNNEQFF. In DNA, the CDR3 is TGCAGTGCTAGTCCGGGACAGACTAACAATGAGCAGTTCTTC.

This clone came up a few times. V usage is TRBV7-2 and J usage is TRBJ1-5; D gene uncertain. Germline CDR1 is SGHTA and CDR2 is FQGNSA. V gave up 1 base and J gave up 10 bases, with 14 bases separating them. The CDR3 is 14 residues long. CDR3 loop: CASSLEGGMKPQHF. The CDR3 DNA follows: TGTGCCAGCAGCTTAGAGGGCGGGATGAAACCCCAGCATTTT.

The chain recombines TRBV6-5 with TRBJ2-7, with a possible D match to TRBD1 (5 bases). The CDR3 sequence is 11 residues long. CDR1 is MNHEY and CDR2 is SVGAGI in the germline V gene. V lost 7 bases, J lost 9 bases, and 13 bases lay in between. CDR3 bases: TGTGCCAGCAAGGGGCCGGCCAGGCAGTACTTC. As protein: CASKGPARQYF.

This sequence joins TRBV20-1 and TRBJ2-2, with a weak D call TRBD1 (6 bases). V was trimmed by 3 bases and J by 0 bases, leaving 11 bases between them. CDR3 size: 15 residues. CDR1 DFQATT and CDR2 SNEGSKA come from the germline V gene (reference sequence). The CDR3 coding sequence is TGCAGTGCTAGTTGGGCAGGGGCGAACACCGGGGAGCTGTTTTTT. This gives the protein CSASWAGANTGELFF.

CDR3 nucleotides: TGTGCCAGCAGCCCCGGGGACAGGGGATATGAGCAGTTCTTC. Translated: CASSPGDRGYEQFF. The chain links TRBV9 to TRBJ2-1, with 10 nucleotides matching TRBD1. The CDR3 length is 14 residues. The J segment lost 8 bases and the V segment lost 4 bases, leaving 6 bases of the junction unmatched. From germline, CDR1 is SGDLS and CDR2 YYNGEE.

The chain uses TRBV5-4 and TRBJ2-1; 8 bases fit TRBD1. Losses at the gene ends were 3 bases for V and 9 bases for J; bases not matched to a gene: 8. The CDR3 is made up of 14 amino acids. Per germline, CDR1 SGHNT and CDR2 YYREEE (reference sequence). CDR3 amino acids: CASSSGTGEGEQFF. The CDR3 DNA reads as TGTGCCAGCAGCTCGGGGACAGGCGAGGGTGAGCAGTTCTTC. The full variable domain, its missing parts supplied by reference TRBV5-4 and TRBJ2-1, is ETGVTQSPTHLIKTRGQQVTLRCSSQSGHNTVSWYQQALGQGPQFIFQYYREEENGRGNFPPRFSGLQFPNYSSELNVNALELDDSALYLCASSSGTGEGEQFFGPGTRLTVL.